One TCR beta chain is described in this entry. Its antigen is not identified. Other DNA sequences of this sample code for an identical CDR3. The sample is drawn from a study of shared clonotypes between healthy human individuals. Study summary: For every donor, three CD4 naive, three CD4 memory, two CD8 naive and one CD8 memory plates were used. Regarding the study as a whole: Few donors limited the genetic and exposure-history diversity represented. Rarefaction showed sorted-subset sequencing was incomplete despite large depth.

Clones were read by immunoSEQ multiplex PCR, and TCRdb kept only the in-frame ones, dropping some. This table holds approximately 1.1 million clones, more than 75% found once. Germline values: CDR1 SGHNT, CDR2 YENEEA. This CDR3 contains 12 residues. V lost 0 bases and J 4 bases, leaving 4 bases between the germline ends. The V call is TRBV11-3, the J call TRBJ2-7; D gene ambiguous. The receptor was isolated from a man aged 18 to 30 in good health. Some clones in this sample may be carry-over from other donors' samples. The sequenced material came from memory CD4+ T cells from PBMCs. The sample's subset: CD45RA-negative fraction. The CDR3 protein is CASSLDRYEQYF. The CDR3 nucleotides are TGTGCCAGCAGCTTAGACCGATACGAGCAGTACTTC.